This entry lists 11 T cell receptor beta chains sequenced from one sample in a study of beta chain features in type 1 diabetes. What was sequenced were expressed TCRB transcripts, since all of the isolated RNA had been reverse transcribed. Assay used: immunoSEQ multiplex PCR; TCRdb lists only in-frame clones, some missing. Among about 290,000 clones listed, under 8.5% were seen once. Sequenced input: central memory CD4+ T cells from blood. These receptors all stem from a woman between 18 and 30 years old in good health.

The sample holds many counts of this clone. The genes are TRBV14 and TRBJ1-1; D gene uncertain. Per the germline V gene, CDR1 is SGHDN and CDR2 is FVKESK. The ends were cut back, 3 bases at V and 5 bases at J, with 13 bases in the middle. This CDR3 region has 14 residues. In DNA, the CDR3 is TGTGCCAGCAGCCAGACCCGAGGGTCGACTGAAGCTTTCTTT. This encodes CASSQTRGSTEAFF.

This clone has more than one count but fewer than ten. The J gene is TRBJ2-3, the V gene TRBV5-1; 10 nucleotides align to TRBD2. The length of the CDR3 is 15 residues. Germline V gene data show CDR1 as SGHRS and CDR2 as YFSETQ. J was trimmed by 2 bases and V by 3 bases; bases with no gene match: 3. For the CDR3, the DNA is TGCGCCAGCAGCTCCGGGACTAGCGACACAGATACGCAGTATTTT. Encoded protein: CASSSGTSDTDTQYF.

This clone has more than one count but fewer than ten. The rearrangement joins TRBV4-3 to TRBJ1-5; 7 nucleotides align to TRBD1. CDR3 length: 17 amino acids. Germline V gene lookup returns CDR1 LGHNA and CDR2 YSLEER. The J segment lost 1 base and the V segment lost 0 bases, leaving 6 bases of the junction unmatched. CDR3 in amino acids: CASSQETGFVSNQPQHF. The DNA of the CDR3 is TGCGCCAGCAGCCAAGAGACAGGGTTTGTGAGCAATCAGCCCCAGCATTTT.

The J gene is TRBJ2-7, the V gene TRBV4-2; D uncertain. CDR3 length equals 13 residues. V was cut by 3 bases and J by 4 bases, with 10 bases left in between. In germline, CDR1 is LGHNA, CDR2 YNFKEQ. The chain's CDR3 is CASSQTDGYEQYF. The CDR3 region has the DNA TGTGCCAGCAGCCAGACGGACGGGTACGAGCAGTACTTC.

The sample holds a few counts of this clone. The V call is TRBV6-4, the J call TRBJ2-1; D is unclear. V lost 4 bases, J lost 0 bases, and 7 bases lay in between. The CDR3 runs 14 residues. The germline gives CDR1 MRHNA, CDR2 SNTAGT. The chain's CDR3 is CASSVQSSYNEQFF. The CDR3 DNA sequence: TGTGCCAGCAGTGTTCAGAGCTCCTACAATGAGCAGTTCTTC.

This CDR3 reads CACPTGMGSINYGYTF. CDR3 nucleotides: TGTGCCTGCCCGACTGGGATGGGCTCAATTAACTATGGCTACACCTTC. This chain uses TRBV30 with TRBJ1-2; D call uncertain. V lost 6 bases and J lost 1, with 21 bases in between. The CDR3 runs 16 residues. Germline V gives CDR1 GTSNPN, CDR2 SVGIG (reference sequence).

This chain uses TRBV7-9 with TRBJ1-1, with D possibly being TRBD1 (5 bases). The CDR3 loop spans 15 amino acids. Deletions cut 5 bases from V and 1 base from J, with 14 bases between. Germline values: CDR1 SEHNR, CDR2 FQNEAQ (reference sequence). The CDR3 region has the DNA TGTGCCAGCAGCCCCCTAGAGACAGCGAACACTGAAGCTTTCTTT. Translation: CASSPLETANTEAFF.

About this clone: A much larger clone lies one base from this, so it may be a read error. Other nucleotide sequences from this sample produce the same CDR3. The rearrangement links TRBV5-4 to TRBJ2-3; 9 nucleotides agree with TRBD2. Per germline, CDR1 SGHNT and CDR2 YYREEE (reference sequence). V trimming: 4 bases; J trimming: 0 bases; junction bases outside the gene matches: 0. This CDR3 region has 14 residues. For the CDR3, the DNA is TGTGCCAGCAGCCTAGCGGGAAGCACAGATACGCAGTATTTT. Translating gives CASSLAGSTDTQYF.

This clone has more than one count but fewer than ten. The chain is built from TRBV4-3 and TRBJ2-3, with no clear D. V was shortened by 2 bases and J by 3 bases, with 6 bases between the two germline ends. CDR1 LGHNA and CDR2 YSLEER come from the germline V gene. The CDR3 has 13 amino acids. CDR3 in amino acids: CASSQFGTDTQYF. CDR3 coding DNA: TGCGCCAGCAGCCAATTTGGGACAGATACGCAGTATTTT.

The chain's CDR3 is CSVGSWETQYF. The CDR3 coding sequence is TGCAGCGTGGGAAGCTGGGAGACCCAGTACTTC. The chain joins TRBV29-1 to TRBJ2-5; no clear D. Trimming took off 6 bases at V and 5 bases at J, with 10 bases between the two ends. In germline, CDR1 is SQVTM, CDR2 ANQGSEA. This CDR3 comprises 11 residues.

The table lists this clone with a few counts. The chain has TRBV2 and TRBJ1-6, with 10 positions matching TRBD1. The CDR3 sequence is 15 residues long. The junction had 9 bases not matched to a gene; V was cut back by 6 bases and J by 10 bases. Per germline, CDR1 SNHLY and CDR2 FYNNEI. CDR3 loop: CASRPTDRGGSPLHF. DNA of the CDR3: TGTGCCAGCAGACCGACGGACAGGGGGGGCTCACCCCTCCACTTT.